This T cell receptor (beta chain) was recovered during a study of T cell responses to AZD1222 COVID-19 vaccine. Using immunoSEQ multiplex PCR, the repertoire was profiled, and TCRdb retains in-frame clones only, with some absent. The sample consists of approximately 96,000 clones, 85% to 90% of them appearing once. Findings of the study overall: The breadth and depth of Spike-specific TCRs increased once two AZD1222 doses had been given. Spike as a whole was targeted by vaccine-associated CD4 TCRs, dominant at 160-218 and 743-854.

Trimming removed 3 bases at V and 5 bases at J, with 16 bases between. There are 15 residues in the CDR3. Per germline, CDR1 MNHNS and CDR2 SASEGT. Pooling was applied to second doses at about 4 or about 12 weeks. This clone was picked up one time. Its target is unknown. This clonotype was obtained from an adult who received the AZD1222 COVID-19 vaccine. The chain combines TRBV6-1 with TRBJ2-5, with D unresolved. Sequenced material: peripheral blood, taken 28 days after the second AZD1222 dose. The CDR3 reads CASSDWADIYETQYF. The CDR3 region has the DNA TGTGCCAGCAGTGATTGGGCAGATATCTATGAGACCCAGTACTTC.